These 18 T cell receptor beta chains were all obtained from the same sample, sequenced in a study of Graves' ophthalmopathy and Graves' hyperthyroidism. Amplification targeted the TCR beta CDR3 regions, with RNA transcripts as the source material. After a first-round RT-PCR with HTBI primers, a second-round multiplex PCR was run. One entry per CDR3 protein, called by TCRdb with MiXCR from the multiplex PCR reads. The sample lists some 750,000 distinct CDR3 sequences, around 40% occurring once. Sequencing used peripheral blood. The receptors were sampled from an adult man with Graves' ophthalmopathy.

This clonotype came up many times. J is TRBJ2-7 and V is TRBV10-3; D gene unclear. Germline V gives CDR1 ENHRY, CDR2 SYGVKD. This CDR3 contains 13 residues. The V and J ends lost 3 bases and 2 bases respectively, with 8 bases between them. CDR3 DNA sequence: TGTGCCATCAGTGATACTGGCGCCTACGAGCAGTACTTC. It specifies CAISDTGAYEQYF.

Comments on this clonotype: One end of the junction is discordant with germline, which a read error may explain. The chain couples TRBV10-3 to TRBJ2-2, with 9 bases identical to TRBD1. Germline V gives CDR1 ENHRY, CDR2 SYGVKD. The CDR3 is made up of 16 amino acids. The CDR3 DNA follows: TGTGCCAGCAGTCCAACACGGGACAGGGACACCGGGGAGCTGTTTTTT. Residues: CASSPTRDRDTGELFF.

The genes are TRBV2 and TRBJ2-5; TRBD2 aligns across 10 bases. The CDR3 sequence is 15 residues long. The J segment lost 6 bases and the V segment lost 3 bases, leaving 7 bases of the junction unmatched. CDR1 SNHLY and CDR2 FYNNEI come from the germline V gene. The CDR3, as DNA: TGTGCCAGCAGTGAGGCTAGCGGGGGTCAAAAGACCCAGTACTTC. Translated: CASSEASGGQKTQYF.

This clonotype was picked up a small number of times. This chain uses TRBV11-2 with TRBJ1-4; D unclear. The germline V gene encodes CDR1 SGHAT and CDR2 FQNNGV. The V and J ends lost 6 bases and 6 bases respectively, with 20 bases between them. The CDR3 totals 16 residues. The CDR3 loop reads CASSYSLDSIHEKLFF. CDR3 bases: TGTGCCAGCAGTTACTCCCTCGACTCAATACATGAAAAACTGTTTTTT.

The CDR3 protein is CASRPPGNTGELFF. The CDR3, as DNA: TGTGCCAGCAGGCCTCCAGGCAACACCGGGGAGCTGTTTTTT. The chain joins TRBV10-3 to TRBJ2-2, with D hard to call. The V gene's germline CDR1 is ENHRY and CDR2 SYGVKD. Trimming removed 10 bases from V and 2 bases from J, with 14 bases in between. The CDR3 contains 14 residues.

This clonotype was counted once. One end of the junction is discordant with germline, which a read error may explain. V gene TRBV7-9 combines with J gene TRBJ2-2, with D tentatively TRBD1 or TRBD2 (6 bases each). The CDR3 is 13 residues long. Germline V CDR1 and CDR2: SEHNR, FQNEAQ (reference sequence). CDR3 sequence: CASSSGAGGELLF. DNA for the CDR3: TGTGCCAGCAGCTCGGGGGCGGGCGGGGAGCTGCTTTTT.

This sequence joins TRBV24-1 and TRBJ1-5; D is possibly TRBD1 (5 bases). V gave up 4 bases and J gave up 6 bases, with 12 bases separating them. There are 14 residues in the CDR3. The germline V gene has CDR1 KGHDR and CDR2 SFDVKD. Written as DNA, the CDR3 is TGTGCCACCAGTGACCCAGGGCCCCGTCAGCCCCAGCATTTT. Translating it yields CATSDPGPRQPQHF.

This clonotype was observed a few times. Germline and junction disagree at one end, which may indicate a read error. The V and J genes are TRBV9 and TRBJ1-4, with a possible D match to TRBD1 (5 bases). The CDR3 is made up of 15 amino acids. Germline V gene sequence: CDR1 SGDLS, CDR2 YYNGEE. The CDR3 nucleotides read TGCGCCAGCAGCGGCGCCGGGACGGCTAATGAAAAACTGTTTTTT. Protein product: CASSGAGTANEKLFF.

This clonotype was detected many times. The chain is built from TRBV6-6 and TRBJ2-5; D not resolved. Germline V CDR1 and CDR2: MNHNY, SVGAGI (reference sequence). The CDR3 contains 13 residues. Trimming removed 0 bases from V and 5 bases from J, with 7 bases in between. CDR3 coding DNA: TGTGCCAGCAGTTACTCCGTCCGGGAGACCCAGTACTTC. It specifies CASSYSVRETQYF.

This clonotype has only a few counts. The chain joins TRBV25-1 to TRBJ1-2; 9 bases map to TRBD1. From germline, CDR1 is MGHDK and CDR2 SYGVNS. The junction had 7 bases not matched to a gene; V was cut back by 7 bases and J by 7 bases. The CDR3 sequence is 13 residues long. The CDR3 region is CASNEGTGFGYTF. Written as DNA, the CDR3 is TGTGCCAGCAACGAAGGGACAGGGTTTGGCTACACCTTC.

This clonotype has at least ten counts. The chain uses TRBV10-3 and TRBJ2-7; D might be TRBD2 (6 bases). V lost 3 bases and J 3 bases, leaving 12 bases between the germline ends. This CDR3 region has 14 residues. Germline V gene lookup returns CDR1 ENHRY and CDR2 SYGVKD. The chain's CDR3 is CAISEIVGGYEQYF. The DNA of the CDR3 is TGTGCCATCAGTGAAATCGTCGGGGGCTACGAGCAGTACTTC.

The genes are TRBV11-2 and TRBJ1-1, with D maybe TRBD1 (5 bases). The CDR3 totals 14 residues. Germline values: CDR1 SGHAT, CDR2 FQNNGV. V was shortened by 5 bases and J by 3 bases, with 13 bases between the two germline ends. The CDR3 protein is CASSLGGMHTEAFF. Written as DNA, the CDR3 is TGTGCCAGCAGCCTCGGGGGAATGCACACTGAAGCTTTCTTT.

The chain is built from TRBV19 and TRBJ2-7; TRBD1 might be the D (6 bases). The germline gives CDR1 LNHDA, CDR2 SQIVND (reference sequence). This CDR3 has 14 amino acids. V lost 6 bases and J 0 bases, leaving 12 bases between the germline ends. The CDR3 DNA reads TGTGCCAGTAGCACCGGGACACCCTCCTACGAGCAGTACTTC. Translating it yields CASSTGTPSYEQYF.

Ten or more counts support this clonotype. CDR3 DNA sequence: TGTGCCAGCAGCTTGAGGCTAGCGGGCCACGGAGAGACCCAGTACTTC. The encoded protein is CASSLRLAGHGETQYF. The chain has TRBV5-6 and TRBJ2-5, with TRBD2 matching 8 bases. The V gene end was trimmed by 1 base and the J gene end by 4 bases; junction bases not matched to a gene: 9. The CDR3 contains 16 residues. Germline values: CDR1 SGHDT, CDR2 YYEEEE.

The chain links TRBV25-1 to TRBJ2-5; 10 nucleotides agree with TRBD2. Germline CDR1 MGHDK, CDR2 SYGVNS. V lost 4 bases and J lost 5; bases outside the gene matches: 10. The CDR3 is 16 residues long. CDR3 sequence (DNA): TGTGCCAGCAGTGCTAATCTAGCGGGGGTTTACGAGACCCAGTACTTC. Translation: CASSANLAGVYETQYF.

This clonotype appeared many times. The V gene is TRBV29-1, the J gene TRBJ2-7; perhaps TRBD2 as D (6 bases). This CDR3 has 14 residues. V was pared by 0 bases and J by 0 bases, with 9 bases between. CDR1 SQVTM and CDR2 ANQGSEA come from the germline V gene. The CDR3 nucleotides read TGCAGCGTTGAAGAGGGCGGGGACTCCTACGAGCAGTACTTC. It is translated as CSVEEGGDSYEQYF.

The sample holds many counts of this clonotype. CDR3 sequence (DNA): TGTGCCAGTACGGCCAGGGCGGCACCCAATCAGCCCCAGCATTTT. This encodes CASTARAAPNQPQHF. V and J are TRBV19 and TRBJ1-5; maybe TRBD1 (5 bases). Trimming left V 7 bases short and J 3 bases short, with 16 bases between. The CDR3 runs 15 residues. Per germline, CDR1 LNHDA and CDR2 SQIVND (reference sequence).

Comments on this clonotype: No conserved phenylalanine or tryptophan is present at the end of the CDR3, so a read error is the likely explanation. The gene calls are TRBV7-2 and TRBJ2-7; 10 nucleotides match TRBD1. Germline loops: CDR1 SGHTA, CDR2 FQGNSA. J lost 2 bases, V lost 5 bases, and 6 bases had no gene match. This CDR3 has 15 amino acids. The CDR3 DNA is TGTGCCAGCAGCCTATGGACAGGGGGGCCCTACGAGCAGTACTGC. It codes for CASSLWTGGPYEQYC.